This TCR beta chain stems from a study of T cell responses to AZD1222 COVID-19 vaccine. Study-level points and caveats: Just a handful of AZD1222 recipients were seropositive at baseline. Donors in the cohort were predominantly white British and more often female, and clonal diversity was possibly underestimated. Nearly half of spike-specific TCRs reportedly go after variant regions that carry no mutations.

TCRdb's table, derived via immunoSEQ multiplex PCR, lists solely in-frame clones and lacks some. The table lists about 160,000 clones, around 89% of them singletons, with approximately 4.3% in the top ten. Germline lookup yields CDR1 MDHEN and CDR2 SYDVKM. V was shortened by 5 bases and J by 7 bases, with 14 bases between the two germline ends. The length of the CDR3 is 14 residues. As concerns this clone: The antigen remains unidentified.

This TCR came from an adult who received the AZD1222 COVID-19 vaccine. V and J are TRBV28 and TRBJ1-4, with TRBD1 as a possible D gene (5 bases). Sequencing was performed on peripheral blood, taken 28 days after the second AZD1222 dose. The CDR3 nucleotides are TGTGCCAGCAGTCCTCCGGGGGGGGGTGAAAAACTGTTTTTT. Its translation is CASSPPGGGEKLFF.